This paragraph reports one T cell receptor (beta chain). Its antigen is still unknown. It was with 60 Vbeta and 13 Jbeta primers that the PCR ran. TCRdb's copy holds only in-frame clones and misses some; the assay was immunoSEQ multiplex PCR. The table has approximately 110,000 clones, roughly four fifths seen once. This entry comes from a study of cytomegalovirus exposure and HLA in healthy donors. Study background: The approximately 100 million unique TCR beta sequences, from roughly 170 million T cells, were found by an earlier analysis.

The germline V gene has CDR1 SNHLY and CDR2 FYNNEI. CDR3 length: 17 residues. J lost 5 bases, V lost 5 bases, and 16 bases had no gene match. Donors had nominal health at sampling but likely had unrecorded immune exposures. Study-level findings and limits: Researchers reported from a later analysis that most CMV-associated TCR beta chains appeared HLA-restricted.

The clonotype originates from a man aged 40-55 years in good health and CMV-seronegative. The sample comprised PBMCs. The chain uses TRBV2 and TRBJ2-5; TRBD1 agrees at 8 bases. In nucleotides, the CDR3 is TGTGCCAGCAGTTTGGACAGGGTGGTTCTGGATATGGAGACCCAGTACTTC. Its protein product is CASSLDRVVLDMETQYF. Drawing the rest from reference TRBV2 and TRBJ2-5, the complete variable domain is EPEVTQTPSHQVTQMGQEVILRCVPISNHLYFYWYRQILGQKVEFLVSFYNNEISEKSEIFDDQFSVERPDGSNFTLKIRSTKLEDSAMYFCASSLDRVVLDMETQYFGPGTRLLVL.